Shown below are 21 T cell receptor beta chains from a single sample sequenced in a study of T-cell reconstitution after alpha-beta-depleted transplantation in children. Preparing the TCRbeta library involved the use of unique molecular identifiers. TCRdb passed the PCR reads through MiXCR, listing each CDR3 protein once. The sample contains around 64,000 distinct CDR3 sequences, roughly a tenth of which appear only once. Sequencing was performed on PBMCs, taken before TCRalphabeta/CD19-depleted stem cell transplant. Receptors originate from a boy aged 5-17 years with acute myeloid leukemia, due to receive a stem cell transplant.

The sample holds many counts of this clonotype. The chain employs TRBV15 and TRBJ2-5, with TRBD2 matching over 9 bases. The CDR3 runs 15 residues. CDR1 and CDR2 from the germline V gene are LNHNV and YYDKDF (reference sequence). The J segment lost 2 bases and the V segment lost 5 bases, leaving 6 bases of the junction unmatched. The CDR3 loop is CATSGFTSGQETQYF. The CDR3 bases are TGTGCCACCAGCGGGTTTACTAGCGGGCAAGAGACCCAGTACTTC. Using reference TRBV15 and TRBJ2-5 for the parts outside the CDR3, the full variable domain is DAMVIQNPRYQVTQFGKPVTLSCSQTLNHNVMYWYQQKSSQAPKLLFHYYDKDFNNEADTPDNFQSRRPNTSFCFLDIRSPGLGDTAMYLCATSGFTSGQETQYFGPGTRLLVL.

This clonotype was detected many times. V gene TRBV5-6 combines with J gene TRBJ1-2; D is undetermined. The V end was cut by 6 bases, the J end by 5 bases, with 17 bases between. The CDR3 has 14 amino acids. Germline V lookup: CDR1 SGHDT, CDR2 YYEEEE. This CDR3 is CASTLTTMGYGYTF. CDR3 DNA sequence: TGTGCCAGCACCCTGACCACGATGGGGTATGGCTACACCTTC.

This clonotype was found many times. The chain couples TRBV5-1 to TRBJ2-1, with TRBD2 matching over 7 bases. The CDR3 totals 14 residues. With 5 bases clipped from V and 4 bases from J, the junction kept 6 bases outside the gene matches. The germline V gene has CDR1 SGHRS and CDR2 YFSETQ. CDR3 sequence: CASSRGDGYNEQFF. CDR3 DNA sequence: TGCGCCAGCAGTCGGGGGGACGGGTACAATGAGCAGTTCTTC.

To note about this clonotype: A much larger clone differs by one base, so this may be a read error. The V call is TRBV20-1, the J call TRBJ2-7, with D possibly TRBD1 on 5 matching bases. The CDR3 is 14 residues long. Per germline, CDR1 DFQATT and CDR2 SNEGSKA (reference sequence). CDR3: CSARPTDFSYGQYF. CDR3 sequence (DNA): TGCAGTGCTAGACCGACAGACTTTTCCTACGGGCAGTACTTC.

The rearrangement links TRBV19 to TRBJ1-1, with D perhaps TRBD1 (6 bases). The CDR3 totals 16 residues. Per the germline V gene, CDR1 is LNHDA and CDR2 is SQIVND (reference sequence). Trimming cost V 7 bases and J 1 base, with 19 bases left between them. In DNA form, the CDR3 reads TGTGCCAGTAAGGGATCTTGGGGGGCCCCGAACACTGAAGCTTTCTTT. It is translated as CASKGSWGAPNTEAFF.

This clonotype came up many times. V usage is TRBV27 and J usage is TRBJ1-5; the D gene is possibly TRBD1 (5 bases). Trimming cost V 5 bases and J 10 bases, with 18 bases left between them. The CDR3 is made up of 14 amino acids. Germline V lookup: CDR1 MNHEY, CDR2 SMNVEV (reference sequence). The CDR3 reads CASSPTASGGPQHF. Written as DNA, the CDR3 is TGTGCCAGCAGTCCGACAGCCTCCGGGGGACCCCAGCATTTT.

This clonotype was detected many times. CDR3 loop: CASSWDLNTDTQYF. In nucleotides, the CDR3 is TGTGCCAGCAGTTGGGACTTGAACACAGATACGCAGTATTTT. This rearrangement joins TRBV27 to TRBJ2-3; perhaps TRBD2 as D (6 bases). Germline V CDR1 and CDR2: MNHEY, SMNVEV (reference sequence). CDR3 size: 14 residues. V lost 4 bases and J lost 2, with 10 bases in between.

This clonotype was counted many times. The chain is built from TRBV12-3 or TRBV12-4 and TRBJ1-6; D unclear. The CDR3 is 13 residues long. Trimming removed 6 bases at V and 9 bases at J, with 12 bases between. CDR3 nucleotide sequence: TGTGCCAGCAGCCGTCTTTCGAGTTCACCCCTCCACTTT. Translation gives CASSRLSSSPLHF.

CDR3 bases: TGTGCCAGTAGTATGATACTAGCGGGAGCCCGCGATGAGCAGTTCTTC. Its protein product is CASSMILAGARDEQFF. The chain uses TRBV19 and TRBJ2-1; 11 bases align to TRBD2. CDR3 size: 16 residues. Germline loops: CDR1 LNHDA, CDR2 SQIVND (reference sequence). V shed 3 bases and J 8 bases; nucleotides not matched to a gene: 9.

This clonotype came up many times. CDR3 sequence (DNA): TGTGCCAGCAGTTCGGAGGGGACCTACGAGCAGTACTTC. Protein product: CASSSEGTYEQYF. The rearrangement links TRBV27 to TRBJ2-7; D may be TRBD2 (6 bases). The length of the CDR3 is 13 residues. The V end was cut by 4 bases, the J end by 2 bases, with 9 bases between. Looked up from germline, CDR1 is MNHEY and CDR2 is SMNVEV (reference sequence).

At least ten counts were recorded for this clonotype. The chain is built from TRBV6-2 or TRBV6-3 and TRBJ2-7; 11 bases map to TRBD2. V lost 6 bases and J lost 2; bases outside the gene matches: 6. Germline V CDR1 and CDR2: MNHEY, SVGEGT. The length of the CDR3 is 15 residues. The CDR3 protein is CASRAGLAETYEQYF. DNA for the CDR3: TGTGCCAGCAGAGCGGGACTAGCGGAGACCTACGAGCAGTACTTC.

The table lists this clonotype with many counts. V and J are TRBV5-6 and TRBJ1-6; D may be TRBD1 (6 bases). V lost 2 bases and J lost 6, with 12 bases in between. Germline CDR1 is SGHDT and CDR2 is YYEEEE. This CDR3 region has 15 residues. This CDR3 is CASSFSDRSNSPLHF. The CDR3 nucleotides are TGTGCCAGCAGCTTTTCAGACAGGAGTAATTCACCCCTCCACTTT.

This clonotype was detected many times. The chain employs TRBV20-1 and TRBJ2-7; 8 bases are shared with TRBD2. The V gene's germline CDR1 is DFQATT and CDR2 SNEGSKA (reference sequence). The CDR3 length is 14 residues. Trimming removed 0 bases from V and 5 bases from J; junction bases left unmatched: 6. For the CDR3, the DNA is TGCAGTGCTAGAGAGGCCGGGGGGGCCCACGAGCAGTACGTC. Translated: CSAREAGGAHEQYV.

There are many counts of this clonotype. This chain links TRBV4-3 with TRBJ2-1; 11 bases align to TRBD2. The germline CDR1 and CDR2 sequences are LGHNA and YSLEER. V shed 3 bases and J 0 bases; nucleotides not matched to a gene: 13. CDR3 size: 20 residues. The CDR3 loop is CASSQGLAADLLSSYNEQFF. As DNA, the CDR3 is TGCGCCAGCAGCCAGGGACTAGCGGCAGACCTCTTGAGCTCCTACAATGAGCAGTTCTTC.

In this sample, this clonotype turned up many times. The genes are TRBV21-1 and TRBJ2-2. TRBV21-1 is a listed pseudogene. The CDR3 covers 14 residues. DNA for the CDR3: TGTGCCAGCAGCGTAAACAGAAGAACCGGGGAGCTGTTTTTT. Translated: CASSVNRRTGELFF.

This clonotype was counted at least ten times. The rearrangement uses TRBV12-3 or TRBV12-4 and TRBJ1-2; 7 bases are shared with TRBD1. Trimming took 6 bases from V and 0 from J; bases not matched to a gene: 10. The length of the CDR3 is 16 residues. As DNA, the CDR3 is TGTGCCAGCAGACCCACAGGGGAAAGAGCTAACTATGGCTACACCTTC. Its translation: CASRPTGERANYGYTF.

The chain recombines TRBV2 with TRBJ2-6; unclear D gene. Germline CDR1 and CDR2: SNHLY and FYNNEI. V was cut by 7 bases and J by 0 bases, with 10 bases left in between. The CDR3 loop spans 15 amino acids. The CDR3 DNA reads as TGTGCCAGCAAAGCAAGGAGCTCTGGGGCCAACGTCCTGACTTTC. Residues: CASKARSSGANVLTF.

Ten or more counts support this clonotype. DNA of the CDR3: TGTGCCACCAGCAGAGCGCCAGGGAACACAGATACGCAGTATTTT. This translates into CATSRAPGNTDTQYF. J is TRBJ2-3 and V is TRBV15, with a weak D call TRBD1 (5 bases). The V and J ends lost 1 base and 2 bases respectively, with 10 bases between them. This CDR3 has 15 amino acids. Per the germline V gene, CDR1 is LNHNV and CDR2 is YYDKDF (reference sequence).

With respect to this clonotype: A much larger clone differs by one base, so this may be a read error. The rearrangement joins TRBV5-1 to TRBJ2-5, with 12 bases matching TRBD2. The CDR3 length is 16 residues. J was trimmed by 0 bases and V by 8 bases; bases with no gene match: 8. Germline assignment: CDR1 SGHRS and CDR2 YFSETQ. The CDR3 here is CARSRLAGDYQETQYF. CDR3 bases: TGCGCCAGGAGCCGACTAGCGGGGGATTACCAAGAGACCCAGTACTTC. Full variable domain (missing parts from reference TRBV5-1 and TRBJ2-5): KAGVTQTPRYLIKTRGQQVTLSCSPISGHRSVSWYQQTPGQGLQFLFEYFSETQRNKGNFPGRFSGRQFSNSRSEMNVSTLELGDSALYLCARSRLAGDYQETQYFGPGTRLLVL.

In this sample, this clonotype turned up many times. This chain uses TRBV5-5 with TRBJ2-7; 12 bases fit TRBD2. This CDR3 is 15 amino acids long. The ends lost 2 bases at V and 6 bases at J; junction bases unmatched: 6. The germline CDR1 and CDR2 sequences are SGHKS and YYEKEE (reference sequence). The CDR3 region is CASSFELAGGGEQYF. Here the CDR3 DNA reads TGTGCCAGCAGCTTCGAGCTAGCGGGAGGGGGCGAGCAGTACTTC.

The table lists this clonotype with many counts. The V gene is TRBV7-2, the J gene TRBJ2-7; D is possibly TRBD1 (5 bases). CDR1 and CDR2 (germline): SGHTA, FQGNSA. The CDR3 length is 14 residues. The V end was cut by 4 bases, the J end by 0 bases, with 10 bases between. The CDR3 spells CASSWQGPSYEQYF. Here the CDR3 DNA reads TGTGCCAGCAGCTGGCAGGGTCCCTCCTACGAGCAGTACTTC. The full variable domain, its missing parts supplied by reference TRBV7-2 and TRBJ2-7, is GAGVSQSPSNKVTEKGKDVELRCDPISGHTALYWYRQSLGQGLEFLIYFQGNSAPDKSGLPSDRFSAERTGGSVSTLTIQRTQQEDSAVYLCASSWQGPSYEQYFGPGTRLTVT.